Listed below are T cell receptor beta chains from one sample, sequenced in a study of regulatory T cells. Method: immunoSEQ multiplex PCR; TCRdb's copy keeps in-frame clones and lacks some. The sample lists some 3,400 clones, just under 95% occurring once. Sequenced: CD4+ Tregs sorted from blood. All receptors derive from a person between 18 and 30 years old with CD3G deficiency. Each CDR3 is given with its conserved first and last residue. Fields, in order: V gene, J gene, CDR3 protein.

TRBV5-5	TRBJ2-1	CASSPRPVGYNEQFF
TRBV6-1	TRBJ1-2	CASSERQDYGYTF
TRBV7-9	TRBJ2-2	CASSHPLGELFF
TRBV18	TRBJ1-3	CASSPARVAPGNTIYF
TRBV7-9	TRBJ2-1	CASSLMGTGANEQFF
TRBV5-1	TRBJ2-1	CASSYSGGYNEQFF
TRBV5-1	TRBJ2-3	CASSGTGTASSTDTQYF
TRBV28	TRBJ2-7	CASSGTETYEQYF
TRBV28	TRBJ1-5	CASRKQGSNQPQHF
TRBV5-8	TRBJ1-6	CASSLVGNSPLHF
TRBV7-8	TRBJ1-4	CASSPQRSREKLFF
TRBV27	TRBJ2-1	CASKGRSSNNEQFF
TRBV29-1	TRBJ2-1	CSPPEGPYNEQFF
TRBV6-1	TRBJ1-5	CASSEDGTIYSNQPQHF
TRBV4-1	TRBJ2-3	CASSQDGPGTGLNTQYF
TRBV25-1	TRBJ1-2	CATRTGMDYGYTF
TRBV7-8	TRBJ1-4	CASSARRAPTNEKLFF
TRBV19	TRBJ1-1	CASRDRVGTEAFF
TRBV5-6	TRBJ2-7	CASSLGQVSYEQYF
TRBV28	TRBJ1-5	CASSLSRPGGGQPQHF
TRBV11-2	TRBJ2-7	CASSALAAYEQYF
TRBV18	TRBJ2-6	CASATSGANVLTF
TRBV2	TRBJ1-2	CASRRQGAGYGYTF
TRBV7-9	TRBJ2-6	CASSLWTGRGANVLTF
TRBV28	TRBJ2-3	CASSQSWREGPTDTQYF
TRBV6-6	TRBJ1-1	CASARTENTEAFF
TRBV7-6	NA	CASSLDGGYEQYF
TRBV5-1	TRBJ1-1	CASSLVGVNTEAFF
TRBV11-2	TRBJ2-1	CASSASYNEQFF
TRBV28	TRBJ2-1	CASSQMGWGVSEQFF
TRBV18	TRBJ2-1	CASSFGSFNEQFF